The sequence of this TCR beta chain was determined in a study of T-cell reconstitution after alpha-beta-depleted transplantation in children. In this sample, this clonotype turned up a few times. The antigen is unknown. Preparation of the TCRbeta library used unique molecular identifiers. TCRdb reprocessed the PCR reads with MiXCR, giving one entry per CDR3 protein. The data show around 600,000 distinct CDR3 sequences, roughly 23% seen once. Germline CDR1 reads ENHRY; CDR2 reads SYGVKD. The V end lost 11 bases, the J end lost 4 bases, and 12 bases lay between the germline ends. This CDR3 comprises 13 residues. Study conclusions and caveats: A year post-transplant, T-cell counts and diversity derived mostly from newly produced T cells. Diversity of TCRbeta at day 60 was high in some patients, arising from surviving recipient T cells and thymic progenitors. Several hundred rapidly expanded clones from non-depleted graft cells reportedly supplied alpha-beta T cells about two months post-transplant.

This TCR was recovered from a boy under two years old who had a stem cell transplant for acute myeloid leukemia, so the T cells may come from the graft donor. Sequencing used PBMCs, mostly from graft donor cells, obtained 360 days after TCRalphabeta/CD19-depleted stem cell transplant. The chain carries TRBV10-3 and TRBJ2-6, with D uncertain. The CDR3 bases are TGTGCCGTCCGAAGTACCGGGGCCAACGTCCTGACTTTC. Translated, it gives CAVRSTGANVLTF.